The T cell receptor (beta chain) described here comes from a study of cytomegalovirus exposure and HLA in healthy donors. At the level of the study: Early released data had around 79 million unique TCRs, all coming from HLA-typed donors. Study results and limitations: A later analysis showed HLA-associated TCR beta chains outstripping equally common others in clonal expansion. Sequences of the TCR beta chain were said to predict the HLA-A and HLA-B alleles of most subjects accurately. Some V segments, including TRBV6-2 and TRBV6-3, were excluded as indistinguishable.

The CDR3 has 16 residues. CDR1 and CDR2 from the germline V gene are SGHVS and FNYEAQ. Trimming took 4 bases from V and 7 from J; bases not matched to a gene: 6. The PCR made use of 60 Vbeta and 13 Jbeta primers. Only in-frame clones appear in the TCRdb table, and some are missing; sequencing was by immunoSEQ multiplex PCR. This table has roughly 110,000 clones, around 77% appearing once. Of note for this clone: What it binds is not known.

The receptor was derived from a male donor in good health and CMV-seronegative. V usage is TRBV7-6 and J usage is TRBJ2-1; 14 bases agree with TRBD2. Sequenced material: PBMCs. DNA of the CDR3: TGTGCCAGCAGCTCAACCGGGACTAGCGGGAGAAATGAGCAGTTCTTC. It codes for CASSSTGTSGRNEQFF.